The 19 T cell receptor beta chains presented below share a single source sample, sequenced in a study of shared clonotypes between healthy human individuals (TCRdb year 2020). The library was generated by the immunoSEQ multiplex PCR assay. Drawn from immuneACCESS, this table holds only the in-frame rearrangements with V and J called that TCRdb kept. Clones are partly lost; checked studies trace under half to an unresolved V gene and leave the rest unexplained. This sample comprises about 960,000 clones, roughly 72% of them detected only once. The ten top clones hold about 1.5% of the sample. Input material: memory CD4+ T cells sorted from blood. According to the study, the label for this sample's cell subset or site signals: CD45RA-negative fraction. These receptors all come from a man between 18 and 29 years old in good health.

V gene TRBV15 combines with J gene TRBJ1-4, with TRBD1 as a possible D gene (5 bases). V lost 5 bases, J lost 5 bases, and 15 bases lay in between. The CDR3 loop spans 15 amino acids. Germline V CDR1 and CDR2: LNHNV, YYDKDF (reference sequence). CDR3 bases: TGTGCCACCAGCGTAGAGGGGCGGCAGAATGAAAAACTGTTTTTT. Protein: CATSVEGRQNEKLFF. The full variable domain, with the rest looked up from reference TRBV15 and TRBJ1-4, is DAMVIQNPRYQVTQFGKPVTLSCSQTLNHNVMYWYQQKSSQAPKLLFHYYDKDFNNEADTPDNFQSRRPNTSFCFLDIRSPGLGDTAMYLCATSVEGRQNEKLFFGSGTQLSVL.

This chain uses TRBV5-1 with TRBJ1-6; TRBD1 might be the D (6 bases). V lost 0 bases and J 7 bases, leaving 14 bases between the germline ends. This CDR3 is 16 amino acids long. The germline gives CDR1 SGHRS, CDR2 YFSETQ. The chain's CDR3 is CASSLGSGAGNSPLHF. As DNA, the CDR3 is TGCGCCAGCAGCTTGGGATCAGGGGCCGGGAATTCACCCCTCCACTTT.

This clone was found a few times. The chain recombines TRBV2 with TRBJ1-4; the D is unclear. The CDR3 runs 14 residues. Per germline, CDR1 SNHLY and CDR2 FYNNEI. Deletions cut 2 bases from V and 2 bases from J, with 6 bases between. The CDR3 loop reads CASSERATNEKLFF. The CDR3 DNA sequence: TGTGCCAGCAGTGAAAGGGCGACTAATGAAAAACTGTTTTTT.

This chain connects TRBV5-1 to TRBJ2-7; D might be TRBD2 (6 bases). Germline-derived CDR1 and CDR2 are SGHRS and YFSETQ. The CDR3 has 13 amino acids. V lost 3 bases and J lost 5, with 12 bases in between. DNA of the CDR3: TGCGCCAGCAGCTGGCCTGGGGAGGACGAGCAGTACTTC. This codes for CASSWPGEDEQYF.

The rearrangement uses TRBV5-1 and TRBJ1-3; 7 nucleotides agree with TRBD1. Per germline, CDR1 SGHRS and CDR2 YFSETQ. The CDR3 runs 16 residues. The ends lost 0 bases at V and 0 bases at J; junction bases unmatched: 3. The chain's CDR3 is CASSLVGDSSGNTIYF. CDR3 bases: TGCGCCAGCAGCTTGGTCGGGGACAGCTCTGGAAACACCATATATTTT.

The chain is built from TRBV10-3 and TRBJ1-1; D call uncertain. The CDR3 contains 14 residues. Germline lookup yields CDR1 ENHRY and CDR2 SYGVKD. Trimming pared 10 bases from V and 0 bases from J, leaving 15 bases between. CDR3 in DNA: TGTGCCACCCTAAACGGGAAAATGAACACTGAAGCTTTCTTT. Its protein is CATLNGKMNTEAFF.

V and J are TRBV30 and TRBJ1-4, with D possibly matching TRBD1 (6 bases). Germline V lookup: CDR1 GTSNPN, CDR2 SVGIG (reference sequence). This CDR3 has 12 residues. Trimming stripped 2 bases from V and 8 bases from J, with 9 bases between. CDR3 region: CAWSMGAEKLFF. The CDR3 region has the DNA TGTGCCTGGAGTATGGGGGCCGAAAAACTGTTTTTT.

This clone was seen a few times. The chain is built from TRBV5-4 and TRBJ2-1; no reliable D call. Trimming left V 6 bases short and J 0 bases short, with 10 bases between. This CDR3 region has 14 residues. The germline gives CDR1 SGHNT, CDR2 YYREEE (reference sequence). CDR3 residues: CASKATDSYNEQFF. For the CDR3, the DNA is TGTGCCAGCAAAGCGACGGACTCCTACAATGAGCAGTTCTTC.

The chain links TRBV9 to TRBJ2-2; D call uncertain. V shed 3 bases and J shed 6 bases, with 9 bases lying between them. CDR1 and CDR2 from the germline V gene are SGDLS and YYNGEE. This CDR3 region has 13 residues. The CDR3 here is CASSAEFSGELFF. In DNA form, the CDR3 reads TGTGCCAGCAGCGCGGAGTTCTCCGGGGAGCTGTTTTTT.

The table lists this clone with a count of one. J is TRBJ2-7 and V is TRBV5-1, with TRBD2 identical over 10 bases. The CDR3 is made up of 14 amino acids. CDR1 and CDR2 (germline): SGHRS, YFSETQ. The V and J ends lost 2 bases and 4 bases, in that order; junction bases with no gene match: 3. The CDR3 bases are TGCGCCAGCAGCTTCCTAGCGGGAGTATACGAGCAGTACTTC. Amino acid sequence: CASSFLAGVYEQYF.

The CDR3, as DNA: TGTGCCAGCAGTTTAGAACAGATCGAGTGGGAGACCCAGTACTTC. This gives the protein CASSLEQIEWETQYF. The chain combines TRBV27 with TRBJ2-5; D not certain. This CDR3 region has 15 residues. V was trimmed by 2 bases and J by 5 bases, leaving 15 bases between them. Germline V gene lookup returns CDR1 MNHEY and CDR2 SMNVEV (reference sequence).

V is TRBV5-1 and J is TRBJ2-7; D ambiguous. Trimming removed 4 bases from V and 7 bases from J, with 12 bases in between. CDR1 and CDR2 (germline): SGHRS, YFSETQ. The CDR3 covers 12 residues. Here the CDR3 reads CASSKDNWEQYF. In DNA, the CDR3 is TGCGCCAGCAGCAAAGACAATTGGGAGCAGTACTTC.

The rearrangement uses TRBV9 and TRBJ2-1, with D tentatively TRBD2 (5 bases). V was trimmed by 4 bases and J by 9 bases, leaving 17 bases between them. Germline V CDR1 and CDR2: SGDLS, YYNGEE. This CDR3 contains 14 residues. CDR3 protein: CASSIPSPSGEQFF. The CDR3 DNA sequence: TGTGCCAGCAGCATCCCTTCGCCGAGCGGTGAGCAGTTCTTC. The whole variable domain, filled in from reference TRBV9 and TRBJ2-1, reads DSGVTQTPKHLITATGQRVTLRCSPRSGDLSVYWYQQSLDQGLQFLIQYYNGEERAKGNILERFSAQQFPDLHSELNLSSLELGDSALYFCASSIPSPSGEQFFGPGTRLTVL.

The genes are TRBV7-2 and TRBJ2-7, with D perhaps TRBD2 (5 bases). Trimming removed 5 bases from V and 7 bases from J, with 12 bases in between. This CDR3 has 12 amino acids. Germline CDR1 reads SGHTA; CDR2 reads FQGNSA. The CDR3 here is CASSPYTGEQYF. The CDR3 DNA reads TGTGCCAGCAGCCCCTACACGGGAGAGCAGTACTTC.

The chain uses TRBV19 and TRBJ2-6; tentatively, D is TRBD2 (5 bases). The ends were cut back, 3 bases at V and 3 bases at J, with 9 bases in the middle. Germline values: CDR1 LNHDA, CDR2 SQIVND (reference sequence). The CDR3 is made up of 15 amino acids. The CDR3 DNA reads as TGTGCCAGTAGTATCACGCGGGTTGGGGCCAACGTCCTGACTTTC. This sequence encodes CASSITRVGANVLTF.

This clone appeared a single time. The V gene is TRBV11-2, the J gene TRBJ2-7; D possibly corresponds to TRBD1 (7 bases). The CDR3 runs 13 residues. The germline CDR1 and CDR2 sequences are SGHAT and FQNNGV. V lost 4 bases and J 7 bases, leaving 14 bases between the germline ends. The CDR3 DNA reads as TGTGCCAGCAGCTCGATCCAGGGGGGAGAGCAGTACTTC. This codes for CASSSIQGGEQYF.

This chain joins TRBV28 and TRBJ1-2; D uncertain. Trimming cost V 8 bases and J 4 bases, with 20 bases left between them. The CDR3 runs 15 residues. Germline assignment: CDR1 MDHEN and CDR2 SYDVKM. In DNA form, the CDR3 reads TGTGCCAGCCGTCAATCGACCGGAGCTCCCTATGGCTACACCTTC. Translated, it gives CASRQSTGAPYGYTF.

This clone was observed a few times. The chain employs TRBV19 and TRBJ2-7; the D is unclear. The V end was cut by 6 bases, the J end by 5 bases, with 14 bases between. The CDR3 runs to 13 residues. Germline V gene lookup returns CDR1 LNHDA and CDR2 SQIVND (reference sequence). CDR3 sequence (DNA): TGTGCCAGTAGCTCCGGGTACTTAAACGAGCAGTACTTC. Amino acids: CASSSGYLNEQYF.

The chain has TRBV6-1 and TRBJ2-5; D could derive from TRBD1 or TRBD2 (5 bases each). The CDR3 has 13 amino acids. The V and J ends lost 6 bases and 5 bases respectively, with 13 bases between them. Germline loops: CDR1 MNHNS, CDR2 SASEGT. In nucleotides, the CDR3 is TGTGCCAGCAGGAGGGGCCACGCGGAGACCCAGTACTTC. Amino acids: CASRRGHAETQYF.